This is a list of T cell receptor beta chains from one sample in a study of cytomegalovirus exposure and HLA in healthy donors. The method was immunoSEQ multiplex PCR; TCRdb's version includes in-frame clones alone and lacks a portion of them. The repertoire includes about 150,000 clones, over 60% of them detected once, and 1.5% to 2% sits in the top ten. The sequencing sample was made of PBMCs. Receptors were obtained from a woman younger than 45 in good health and CMV-seronegative. Both conserved end residues are part of each CDR3. The order of the fields is clone size, D gene, V gene, J gene, CDR3 DNA, CDR3 protein. A D gene is named only where the DNA matches it firmly. Only part of the rows carry a size: once, few, many, or a class if the clone is expanded.

-,-,TRBV6-1,TRBJ2-7,TGTGCCTCCTCCACGGTCCGAGGAACCTACGAGCAGTACTTC,CASSTVRGTYEQYF
-,-,TRBV5-1,TRBJ2-3,TGCGCCAGCAGCTTGCGGGTAACGGGGGGCTCAGATACGCAGTATTTT,CASSLRVTGGSDTQYF
once,-,TRBV15,TRBJ1-1,TGTGCCACCAGCAGAGACAGGGTGAACACTGAAGCTTTCTTT,CATSRDRVNTEAFF
-,-,TRBV29-1,TRBJ1-5,TGCAGCGTAGTGGAGCGGGTGGGTCGCAATCAGCCCCAGCATTTT,CSVVERVGRNQPQHF
once,TRBD2,TRBV9,TRBJ2-6,TGTGCCAGCAGCATTAGCGGGGCTCGCTCTGGGGCCAACGTCCTGACTTTC,CASSISGARSGANVLTF
-,TRBD2,TRBV5-1,TRBJ2-5,TGCGCCAGCAGCTCAATAGGACTAGCGGGTGTAGAGACCCAGTACTTC,CASSSIGLAGVETQYF
-,TRBD2,TRBV4-1,TRBJ2-3,TGCGCCAGCAGCCAGGGGCCTAGCGGGGTCAGCACAGATACGCAGTATTTT,CASSQGPSGVSTDTQYF
-,-,TRBV5-6,TRBJ1-1,TGTGCCAGCAGCTTGGACAGGGTTGGATCTGAAGCTTTCTTT,CASSLDRVGSEAFF
-,-,TRBV30,TRBJ2-2,TGTGCCTGGAGACTACAGGGTGGGGAGCTGTTTTTT,CAWRLQGGELFF
-,TRBD2,TRBV5-6,TRBJ2-7,TGTGCCAGCAGCTGGGGTAGCGGGGGCTACGAGCAGTACTTC,CASSWGSGGYEQYF
-,TRBD1,TRBV25-1,TRBJ1-2,TGTGCCAGCAGTGGGTCAGGGGGAGGTGGCTACACCTTC,CASSGSGGGGYTF
-,-,TRBV19,TRBJ1-3,TGTGCCAGTAGGGCCAGGCACTCTGGAAACACCATATATTTT,CASRARHSGNTIYF
-,-,TRBV2,TRBJ1-4,TGTGCCAGCAGTTATCGGGGGGGTGGGGAAAAACTGTTTTTT,CASSYRGGGEKLFF
few,TRBD2,TRBV30,TRBJ2-2,TGTGCCTGGAAACTAGCGGGGGGAATGAACACCGGGGAGCTGTTTTTT,CAWKLAGGMNTGELFF
once,-,TRBV5-5,TRBJ2-1,TGTGCCAGCAGCTACTGGGGGCCAGGATACAATGAGCAGTTCTTC,CASSYWGPGYNEQFF
-,TRBD2,TRBV5-1,TRBJ2-1,TGCGCCAGCAGCTTGGGACTAGCGGGGCCCTCGAATAGTGAGCAGTTCTTC,CASSLGLAGPSNSEQFF
-,TRBD1,TRBV6-5,TRBJ1-1,TGTGCCAGCAGTTACCTCGGGGACAGCCTACAAGCTTTCTTT,CASSYLGDSLQAFF
-,TRBD1,TRBV15,TRBJ2-5,TGTGCCACCAGCAGAGATATGGGACAGATGGAGACCCAGTACTTC,CATSRDMGQMETQYF
-,-,TRBV7-9,TRBJ2-5,TGTGCCAGCAGCTTTGGGCGAAAAGAGACCCAGTACTTC,CASSFGRKETQYF
-,TRBD1,TRBV7-6,TRBJ2-1,TGTGCCAGCAGCCCCCGGGACAGCAATGAGCAGTTCTTC,CASSPRDSNEQFF
-,-,TRBV7-3,TRBJ2-3,TGTGCCAGCAGCTTTCAGGGAACAGATACGCAGTATTTT,CASSFQGTDTQYF
-,-,TRBV7-3,TRBJ2-1,TGTGCCAGCAGCCTCGGTGGTGAGCAGTTCTTC,CASSLGGEQFF